The 27 T cell receptor beta chains below come from one sample, sequenced in a study of human T cells and chemical hapten exposure. Stated time point: pre-sensitization, week 0. Specified treatment: therapeutic diphenylcyclopropenone sensitization with weekly scalp DPC. TCRdb re-called the RACE reads through MiXCR, storing one row per CDR3 protein. The sample has under 200,000 distinct CDR3 sequences, around 30% seen once. This specimen was whole blood, taken in connection with sensitization to the hapten diphenylcyclopropenone (DPC). The receptors derive from a woman aged 25-40 years with alopecia areata. Some clones in this sample may be carry-over from other donors' samples.

Written as DNA, the CDR3 is TGTGCCAGCAGCTTAGAGGCCTCCCCGGATACGCAGTATTTT. The encoded protein is CASSLEASPDTQYF. V is TRBV7-9 and J is TRBJ2-3; unclear D gene. V lost 1 base to trimming and J lost 6 bases, with 11 bases between them. Germline V gives CDR1 SEHNR, CDR2 FQNEAQ (reference sequence). The CDR3 length is 14 residues.

CDR3 in amino acids: CASSQIGGDGTGELFF. For the CDR3, the DNA is TGCGCCAGCAGCCAAATTGGAGGGGACGGAACCGGGGAGCTGTTTTTT. The gene calls are TRBV5-1 and TRBJ2-2, with a weak D call TRBD2 (6 bases). CDR1 is SGHRS, CDR2 YFSETQ, per germline. V was shortened by 4 bases and J by 5 bases, with 18 bases between the two germline ends. The CDR3 consists of 16 residues.

J is TRBJ2-1 and V is TRBV29-1; D might be TRBD2 (6 bases). Germline CDR1 is SQVTM and CDR2 is ANQGSEA. Trimming took 1 base from V and 6 from J, leaving 10 bases between them. The CDR3 loop spans 13 amino acids. The CDR3 nucleotides read TGCAGCGTTGAAGCGGGAGTACGCAATGAGCAGTTCTTC. Protein: CSVEAGVRNEQFF.

This chain connects TRBV11-3 to TRBJ1-4; 7 bases map to TRBD1. CDR1 and CDR2 (germline): SGHNT, YENEEA. CDR3 length: 13 amino acids. Trimming at V came to 3 bases and at J to 8 bases, leaving 3 bases not matched to a gene. The chain's CDR3 is CASSFSGQEKLFF. As DNA, the CDR3 is TGTGCCAGCAGCTTTTCGGGACAGGAAAAACTGTTTTTT. The full variable domain, with the rest looked up from reference TRBV11-3 and TRBJ1-4, is EAGVVQSPRYKIIEKKQPVAFWCNPISGHNTLYWYLQNLGQGPELLIRYENEEAVDDSQLPKDRFSAERLKGVDSTLKIQPAELGDSAVYLCASSFSGQEKLFFGSGTQLSVL.

The table lists this clonotype with a few counts. The V gene is TRBV6-2 or TRBV6-3, the J gene TRBJ2-7; 8 positions agree with TRBD2. The V gene's germline CDR1 is MNHEY and CDR2 SVGEGT. Trimming took 7 bases from V and 4 from J; bases not matched to a gene: 9. This CDR3 region has 14 residues. The CDR3 nucleotides read TGTGCCAGCATGAGGCCGGGAGGGGGGTACGAGCAGTACTTC. Its protein is CASMRPGGGYEQYF.

This clonotype turned up a few times. The rearrangement joins TRBV11-2 to TRBJ1-5; D call uncertain. Germline-derived CDR1 and CDR2 are SGHAT and FQNNGV. The CDR3 totals 15 residues. The germline V and J ends were trimmed by 2 bases and 0 bases, with 8 bases remaining between them. The CDR3, as DNA: TGTGCCAGCAGCTTAAACGGGAATAGCAATCAGCCCCAGCATTTT. Translated, it gives CASSLNGNSNQPQHF.

The chain links TRBV5-6 to TRBJ1-2, with TRBD1 as a possible D gene (5 bases). The length of the CDR3 is 13 residues. Trimming left V 4 bases short and J 4 bases short, with 11 bases between. Germline V gene sequence: CDR1 SGHDT, CDR2 YYEEEE. The CDR3 loop reads CASSIGTSYGYTF. In nucleotides, the CDR3 is TGTGCCAGCAGCATAGGGACTTCCTATGGCTACACCTTC. Full variable domain (rest looked up from reference TRBV5-6 and TRBJ1-2): DAGVTQSPTHLIKTRGQQVTLRCSPKSGHDTVSWYQQALGQGPQFIFQYYEEEERQRGNFPDRFSGHQFPNYSSELNVNALLLGDSALYLCASSIGTSYGYTFGSGTRLTVV.

This clonotype was found a few times. The chain employs TRBV5-1 and TRBJ1-1, with a tentative D call TRBD1 (5 bases). Germline CDR1 SGHRS, CDR2 YFSETQ. The CDR3 extends over 16 amino acids. With 1 base removed from V and 1 base from J, the gap between germline ends came to 14 bases. The CDR3 here is CASSLHSRDRNTEAFF. The CDR3 bases are TGCGCCAGCAGCTTGCACAGCCGCGACAGGAACACTGAAGCTTTCTTT.

In its sample, this clonotype was seen a few times. The chain joins TRBV29-1 to TRBJ2-1; 16 bases line up with TRBD2. The CDR3 runs to 15 residues. Germline CDR1 is SQVTM and CDR2 is ANQGSEA. V dropped 2 bases and J dropped 10; count of bases not matched to a gene: 5. Here the CDR3 reads CSVEPAGLAGGEQFF. The CDR3 nucleotides are TGCAGCGTTGAACCCGCGGGACTAGCGGGGGGGGAGCAGTTCTTC.

This clonotype was observed a handful of times. The chain recombines TRBV28 with TRBJ1-5, with D possibly TRBD1 on 6 matching bases. Germline CDR1 and CDR2: MDHEN and SYDVKM. The V end lost 6 bases, the J end lost 5 bases, and 8 bases lay between the germline ends. The CDR3 is 12 amino acids. CDR3 in DNA: TGTGCCAGCAGGGACAGCTATCAGCCCCAGCATTTT. Translated: CASRDSYQPQHF.

In this sample, this clonotype turned up a few times. At one of its ends the junction is not consistent with the germline gene, which may arise from a read error. V usage is TRBV19 and J usage is TRBJ2-5, with a possible D match to TRBD2 (6 bases). This CDR3 spans 15 amino acids. The germline gives CDR1 LNHDA, CDR2 SQIVND (reference sequence). The CDR3 coding sequence is TGTGCCAGTAGTCTAGACGGGGGACACCAAGAGACCCAGTACTTC. This sequence encodes CASSLDGGHQETQYF.

The V call is TRBV29-1, the J call TRBJ2-3, with 8 bases matching TRBD1. This CDR3 region has 12 residues. Germline CDR1 is SQVTM and CDR2 is ANQGSEA. The J segment lost 5 bases and the V segment lost 5 bases, leaving 3 bases of the junction unmatched. The CDR3 DNA follows: TGCAGCGTTTCTACAGGGGGAGATACGCAGTATTTT. Translating gives CSVSTGGDTQYF.

This clonotype was observed a few times. J is TRBJ1-4 and V is TRBV29-1; D is possibly TRBD1 (6 bases). The V gene lost 0 bases and the J gene lost 9 bases, with 17 bases spanning the gap. Germline V CDR1 and CDR2: SQVTM, ANQGSEA. The CDR3 is 15 amino acids. The CDR3 loop reads CSVEDRTVTHKKLFF. The CDR3 DNA sequence: TGCAGCGTTGAAGACCGGACAGTAACCCACAAAAAACTGTTTTTT.

V and J are TRBV27 and TRBJ1-5; tentatively, D is TRBD1 (6 bases). This CDR3 contains 12 residues. V gave up 6 bases and J gave up 6 bases, with 9 bases separating them. The V gene's germline CDR1 is MNHEY and CDR2 SMNVEV (reference sequence). The DNA of the CDR3 is TGTGCCAGCAGCCTGACAGGTCAGCCCCAGCATTTT. As protein: CASSLTGQPQHF.

The chain is built from TRBV2 and TRBJ2-5; TRBD1 matches at 7 bases. After removal of 10 bases from V and 5 bases from J, the junction contained 13 bases not matched to a gene. Germline assignment: CDR1 SNHLY and CDR2 FYNNEI. This CDR3 comprises 14 residues. The CDR3 is CATNNRGRSETQYF. Written as DNA, the CDR3 is TGTGCCACCAACAACAGGGGAAGAAGCGAGACCCAGTACTTC.

This clonotype was observed a handful of times. The J gene is TRBJ1-1, the V gene TRBV28; D is unresolved. Between the trimmed V and J ends, which lost 6 bases and 4 bases, there was a span of 9 bases. There are 12 residues in the CDR3. The germline V gene has CDR1 MDHEN and CDR2 SYDVKM. CDR3 nucleotides: TGTGCCAGCAGCGGGGATTTCACTGAAGCTTTCTTT. Protein sequence: CASSGDFTEAFF.

Regarding this clonotype: A read error is likely, as this CDR3 ends without the conserved phenylalanine or tryptophan. This sequence joins TRBV19 and TRBJ2-3; perhaps TRBD1 as D (5 bases). CDR1 and CDR2 from the germline V gene are LNHDA and SQIVND (reference sequence). This CDR3 comprises 14 residues. Trimming pared 4 bases from V and 4 bases from J, leaving 12 bases between. CDR3 DNA: TGTGCCAGTAGTACAAGACAGTTCCCAGATACGCAGTATTTA. Translating gives CASSTRQFPDTQYL.

This rearrangement joins TRBV4-3 to TRBJ1-1; D is undetermined. The V and J ends lost 1 base and 0 bases respectively, with 6 bases between them. The CDR3 has 14 amino acids. CDR1 is LGHNA, CDR2 YSLEER, per germline. Here the CDR3 reads CASSQGLLNTEAFF. The DNA for the CDR3 is TGCGCCAGCAGCCAAGGGCTTTTGAACACTGAAGCTTTCTTT.

This chain connects TRBV6-5 to TRBJ2-3; D call uncertain. CDR1 MNHEY and CDR2 SVGAGI come from the germline V gene. The V and J ends lost 2 bases and 0 bases respectively, with 9 bases between them. This CDR3 spans 15 amino acids. The DNA for the CDR3 is TGTGCCAGCAGTTACCTCGGATCTAGCACAGATACGCAGTATTTT. Its protein product is CASSYLGSSTDTQYF.

This chain links TRBV11-1 with TRBJ2-5; tentatively, D is TRBD1 or TRBD2 (5 bases each). The CDR3 is 13 amino acids. Trimming pared 5 bases from V and 2 bases from J, leaving 9 bases between. Germline V CDR1 and CDR2: SGHAT, FQDESV (reference sequence). CDR3 sequence: CASSGTKQETQYF. DNA of the CDR3: TGTGCCAGCAGCGGGACGAAACAAGAGACCCAGTACTTC.

This clonotype showed up many times. The genes are TRBV30 and TRBJ2-1, with 8 bases that match TRBD2. With V trimmed by 3 bases and J by 9 bases, 4 bases remained unmatched. The germline gives CDR1 GTSNPN, CDR2 SVGIG (reference sequence). This CDR3 is 12 amino acids long. Written as DNA, the CDR3 is TGTGCCTGGAGGGAACTAGCGGTTGAGCAGTTCTTC. Protein sequence: CAWRELAVEQFF.

This clonotype was found a few times. This chain links TRBV10-3 with TRBJ2-7; D gene uncertain. The CDR3 length is 14 residues. V lost 5 bases to trimming and J lost 3 bases, with 14 bases between them. Germline V gene data show CDR1 as ENHRY and CDR2 as SYGVKD. The CDR3, as DNA: TGTGCCATCAGTAGTACTTCGACGGTCTACGAGCAGTACTTC. It is translated as CAISSTSTVYEQYF.

This chain uses TRBV20-1 with TRBJ1-4; tentative D call: TRBD1 (5 bases). Germline values: CDR1 DFQATT, CDR2 SNEGSKA (reference sequence). The CDR3 is made up of 13 amino acids. The CDR3 DNA follows: TGCAGGGGGCCCGGGGGTAGGAAAAGAAAACTGTTTTTT. This encodes CRGPGGRKRKLFF.

The V gene is TRBV2, the J gene TRBJ1-1, with 8 bases that match TRBD1. J lost 0 bases, V lost 9 bases, and 3 bases had no gene match. Per germline, CDR1 SNHLY and CDR2 FYNNEI. The CDR3 sequence is 13 residues long. The CDR3, as DNA: TGTGCCAGTACGGGACAGGTGAACACTGAAGCTTTCTTT. The encoded protein is CASTGQVNTEAFF. The whole variable domain, remainder taken from reference TRBV2 and TRBJ1-1, is EPEVTQTPSHQVTQMGQEVILRCVPISNHLYFYWYRQILGQKVEFLVSFYNNEISEKSEIFDDQFSVERPDGSNFTLKIRSTKLEDSAMYFCASTGQVNTEAFFGQGTRLTVV.

J is TRBJ2-7 and V is TRBV6-2 or TRBV6-3; D is perhaps TRBD2 (5 bases). Germline V gives CDR1 MNHEY, CDR2 SVGEGT. Trimming removed 8 bases at V and 6 bases at J, with 17 bases between. This CDR3 has 13 amino acids. This chain's CDR3 is CASFSRERREQYF. The CDR3 DNA reads TGTGCCAGCTTTTCCCGGGAAAGGCGCGAGCAGTACTTC.

The rearrangement joins TRBV29-1 to TRBJ2-3; 7 nucleotides agree with TRBD1. CDR1 is SQVTM and CDR2 is ANQGSEA in the germline V gene. J lost 2 bases, V lost 7 bases, and 6 bases had no gene match. The length of the CDR3 is 13 residues. Written as DNA, the CDR3 is TGCAGCGAGAACAGGGGATTCACAGATACGCAGTATTTT. It codes for CSENRGFTDTQYF.

The chain couples TRBV5-1 to TRBJ2-5, with 14 positions matching TRBD2. V was pared by 4 bases and J by 0 bases, with 11 bases of the junction left unmatched. The length of the CDR3 is 19 residues. Germline assignment: CDR1 SGHRS and CDR2 YFSETQ. CDR3 nucleotides: TGCGCCAGCAGCCCGAGGACTAGCGGGGGGATACGATACCAAGAGACCCAGTACTTC. This translates into CASSPRTSGGIRYQETQYF.